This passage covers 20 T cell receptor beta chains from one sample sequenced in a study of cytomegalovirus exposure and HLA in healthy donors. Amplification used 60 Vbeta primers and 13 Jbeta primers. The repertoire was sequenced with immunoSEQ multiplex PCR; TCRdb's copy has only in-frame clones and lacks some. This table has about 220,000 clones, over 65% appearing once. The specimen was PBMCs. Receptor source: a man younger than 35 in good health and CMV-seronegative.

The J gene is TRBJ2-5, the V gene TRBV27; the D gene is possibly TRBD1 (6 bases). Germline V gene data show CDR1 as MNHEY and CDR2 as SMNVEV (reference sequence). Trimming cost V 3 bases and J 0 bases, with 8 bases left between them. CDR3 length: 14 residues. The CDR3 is CASSFGDNQETQYF. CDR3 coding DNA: TGTGCCAGCAGTTTCGGGGACAACCAAGAGACCCAGTACTTC.

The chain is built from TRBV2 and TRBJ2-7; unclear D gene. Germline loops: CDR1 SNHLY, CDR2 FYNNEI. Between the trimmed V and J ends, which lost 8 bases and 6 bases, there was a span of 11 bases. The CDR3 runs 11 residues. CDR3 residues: CASHIGFEQYF. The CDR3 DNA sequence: TGTGCCAGCCACATCGGGTTCGAGCAGTACTTC.

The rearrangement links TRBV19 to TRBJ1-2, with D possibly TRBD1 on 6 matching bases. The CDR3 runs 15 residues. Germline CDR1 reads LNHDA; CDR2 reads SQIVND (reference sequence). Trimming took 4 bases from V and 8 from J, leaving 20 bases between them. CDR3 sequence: CASSTLPQGSVGYTF. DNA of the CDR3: TGTGCCAGTAGTACCTTACCCCAGGGGTCGGTAGGCTACACCTTC.

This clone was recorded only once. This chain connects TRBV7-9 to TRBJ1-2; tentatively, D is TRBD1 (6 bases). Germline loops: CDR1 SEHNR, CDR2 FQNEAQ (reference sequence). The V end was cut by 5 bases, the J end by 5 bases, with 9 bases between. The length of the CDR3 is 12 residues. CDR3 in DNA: TGTGCCAGCAGCACGGACAGATATGGCTACACCTTC. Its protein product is CASSTDRYGYTF. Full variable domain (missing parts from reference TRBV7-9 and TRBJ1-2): DTGVSQNPRHKITKRGQNVTFRCDPISEHNRLYWYRQTLGQGPEFLTYFQNEAQLEKSRLLSDRFSAERPKGSFSTLEIQRTEQGDSAMYLCASSTDRYGYTFGSGTRLTVV.

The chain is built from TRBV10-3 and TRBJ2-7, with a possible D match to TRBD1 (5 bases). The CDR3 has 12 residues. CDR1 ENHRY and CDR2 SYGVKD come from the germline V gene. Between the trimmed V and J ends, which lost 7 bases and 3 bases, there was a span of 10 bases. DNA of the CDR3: TGTGCCATCAAGAGTCAGGGCTACGAGCAGTACTTC. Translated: CAIKSQGYEQYF.

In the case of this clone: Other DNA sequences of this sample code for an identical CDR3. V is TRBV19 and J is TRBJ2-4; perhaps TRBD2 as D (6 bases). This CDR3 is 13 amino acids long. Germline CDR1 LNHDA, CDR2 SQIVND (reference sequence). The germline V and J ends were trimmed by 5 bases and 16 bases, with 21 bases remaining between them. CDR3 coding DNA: TGTGCCAGTAGTCTTCTAGCGCAGGGTGCCCCTTACTTC. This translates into CASSLLAQGAPYF.

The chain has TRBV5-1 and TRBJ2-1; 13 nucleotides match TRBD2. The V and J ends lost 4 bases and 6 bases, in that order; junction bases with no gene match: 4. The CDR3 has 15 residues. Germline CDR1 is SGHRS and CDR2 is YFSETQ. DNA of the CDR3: TGCGCCAGCAGCCCGGGACTAGCGGGAATCAATGAGCAGTTCTTC. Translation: CASSPGLAGINEQFF.

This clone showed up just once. The CDR3 bases are TGTGCCAGCAGCTTACAGGGGAATACGCAGTATTTT. Amino acids: CASSLQGNTQYF. The gene calls are TRBV11-2 and TRBJ2-3; D may be TRBD1 (6 bases). Trimming took off 2 bases at V and 7 bases at J, with 7 bases between the two ends. Germline-derived CDR1 and CDR2 are SGHAT and FQNNGV. The CDR3 runs to 12 residues.

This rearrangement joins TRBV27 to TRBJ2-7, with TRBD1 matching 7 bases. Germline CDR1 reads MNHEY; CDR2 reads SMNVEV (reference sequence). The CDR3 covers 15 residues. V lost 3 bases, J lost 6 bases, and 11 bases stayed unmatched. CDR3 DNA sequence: TGTGCCAGCAGTTTCGAGACAGGGTATGAGTCCGAGCAGTACTTC. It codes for CASSFETGYESEQYF.

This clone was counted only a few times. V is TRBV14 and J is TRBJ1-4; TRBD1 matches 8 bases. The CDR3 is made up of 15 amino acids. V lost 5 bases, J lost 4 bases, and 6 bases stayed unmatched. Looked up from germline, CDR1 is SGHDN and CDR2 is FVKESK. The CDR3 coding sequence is TGTGCCAGCAGCGAAGGACAGGGCATTAATGAAAAACTGTTTTTT. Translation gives CASSEGQGINEKLFF. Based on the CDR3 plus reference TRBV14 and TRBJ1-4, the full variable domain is EAGVTQFPSHSVIEKGQTVTLRCDPISGHDNLYWYRRVMGKEIKFLLHFVKESKQDESGMPNNRFLAERTGGTYSTLKVQPAELEDSGVYFCASSEGQGINEKLFFGSGTQLSVL.

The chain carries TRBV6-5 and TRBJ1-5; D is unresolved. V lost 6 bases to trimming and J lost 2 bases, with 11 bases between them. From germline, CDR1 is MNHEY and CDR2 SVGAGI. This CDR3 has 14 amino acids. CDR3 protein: CASSDPEGNQPQHF. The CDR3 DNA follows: TGTGCCAGCAGCGACCCGGAGGGCAATCAGCCCCAGCATTTT.

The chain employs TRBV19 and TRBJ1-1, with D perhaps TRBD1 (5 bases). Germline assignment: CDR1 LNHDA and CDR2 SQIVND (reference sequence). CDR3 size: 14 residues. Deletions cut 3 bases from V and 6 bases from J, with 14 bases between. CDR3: CASSMYRGYPEAFF. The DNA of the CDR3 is TGTGCCAGTAGTATGTATAGGGGCTACCCTGAAGCTTTCTTT.

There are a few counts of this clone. CDR3 residues: CAIRTDSYGYTF. The CDR3 coding sequence is TGTGCCATCAGAACGGACAGCTATGGCTACACCTTC. The V and J genes are TRBV10-3 and TRBJ1-2, with D perhaps matching TRBD1 (6 bases). The CDR3 loop spans 12 amino acids. Trimming shortened V by 6 bases and J by 4 bases, and 9 bases separated the two germline ends. CDR1 and CDR2 from the germline V gene are ENHRY and SYGVKD.

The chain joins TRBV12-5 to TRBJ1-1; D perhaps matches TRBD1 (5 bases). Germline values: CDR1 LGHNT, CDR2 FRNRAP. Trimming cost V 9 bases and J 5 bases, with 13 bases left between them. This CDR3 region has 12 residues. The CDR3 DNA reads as TGTGCTAGCCTCCTCAGGGTAACTGAAGCTTTCTTT. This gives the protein CASLLRVTEAFF. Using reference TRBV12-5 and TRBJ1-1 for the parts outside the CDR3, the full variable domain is DARVTQTPRHKVTEMGQEVTMRCQPILGHNTVFWYRQTMMQGLELLAYFRNRAPLDDSGMPKDRFSAEMPDATLATLKIQPSEPRDSAVYFCASLLRVTEAFFGQGTRLTVV.

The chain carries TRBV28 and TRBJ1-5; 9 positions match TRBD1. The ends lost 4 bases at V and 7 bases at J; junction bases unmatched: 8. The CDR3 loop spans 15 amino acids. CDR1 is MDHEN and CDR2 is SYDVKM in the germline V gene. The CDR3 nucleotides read TGTGCCAGCAGTTCCCCGGGACAGGGTCTACAGCCCCAGCATTTT. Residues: CASSSPGQGLQPQHF.

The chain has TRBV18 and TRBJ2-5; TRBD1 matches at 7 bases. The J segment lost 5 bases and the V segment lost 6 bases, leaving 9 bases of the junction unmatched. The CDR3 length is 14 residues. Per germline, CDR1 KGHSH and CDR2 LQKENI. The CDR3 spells CASSNRGRRETQYF. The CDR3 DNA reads TGTGCCAGCTCTAACAGGGGCCGGAGGGAGACCCAGTACTTC.

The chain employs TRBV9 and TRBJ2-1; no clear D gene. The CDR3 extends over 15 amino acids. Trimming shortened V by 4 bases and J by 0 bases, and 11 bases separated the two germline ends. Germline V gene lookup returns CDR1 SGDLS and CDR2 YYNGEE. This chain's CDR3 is CASSPKESSYNEQFF. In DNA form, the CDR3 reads TGTGCCAGCAGCCCCAAGGAGAGCTCCTACAATGAGCAGTTCTTC.

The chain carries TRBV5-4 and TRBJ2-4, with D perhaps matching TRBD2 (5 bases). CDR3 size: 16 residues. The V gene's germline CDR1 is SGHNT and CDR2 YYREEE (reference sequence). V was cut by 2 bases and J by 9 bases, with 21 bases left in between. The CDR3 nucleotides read TGTGCCAGCAGCTTTGGGGTCTTAACCTCCGAGGGCATTCAGTACTTC. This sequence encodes CASSFGVLTSEGIQYF.

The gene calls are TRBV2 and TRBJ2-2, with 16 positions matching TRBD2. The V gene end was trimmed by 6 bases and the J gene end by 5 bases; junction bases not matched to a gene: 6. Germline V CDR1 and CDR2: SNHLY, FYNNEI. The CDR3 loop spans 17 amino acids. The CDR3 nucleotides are TGTGCCAGCAGGACGGGACTAGCGGGAGGGAGGACCGGGGAGCTGTTTTTT. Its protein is CASRTGLAGGRTGELFF.

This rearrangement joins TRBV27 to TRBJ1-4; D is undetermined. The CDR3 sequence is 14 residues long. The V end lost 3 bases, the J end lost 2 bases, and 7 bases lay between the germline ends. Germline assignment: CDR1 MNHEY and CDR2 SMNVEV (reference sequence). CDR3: CASSFASTNEKLFF. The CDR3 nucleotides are TGTGCCAGCAGTTTCGCTAGTACTAATGAAAAACTGTTTTTT.